This entry describes one T cell receptor beta chain. Assay: immunoSEQ multiplex PCR; the TCRdb copy retains only in-frame clones and omits some. The sample contains over 200,000 clones, roughly nine tenths of which appear only once. The sample is drawn from a study of blood T cell repertoires in COVID-19. Germline CDR1 reads SGHVS; CDR2 reads FNYEAQ. The V segment lost 5 bases and the J segment 2 bases; nucleotides outside the gene matches: 10. The CDR3 has 16 residues. What was sequenced was peripheral blood. This receptor was taken from a woman younger than 30 who had recovered from COVID-19. The chain uses TRBV7-6 and TRBJ2-3, with 7 bases that match TRBD2. The CDR3 nucleotides read TGTGCCAGCAGCCCTACTGTCCTAGCGGCCACAGATACGCAGTATTTT. This codes for CASSPTVLAATDTQYF.